This T cell receptor beta chain came from a study of CD8 T cells in Susac syndrome. Blood CD8+ and CD4+ T cells underwent high-throughput TCR beta sequencing. The multiple sclerosis controls were treatment-naive patients affected by stable or active relapsing-remitting disease. Negative isolation was used for CD8+ and CD4+ T cells, and FACS enrichment was applied to TEMRA cells. RNA in amounts of about 0.45 to 1 ug was reverse transcribed with random hexamers. MiXCR was run by TCRdb on the immunoSEQ multiplex PCR reads, yielding one entry per CDR3 protein. The data show over 200,000 distinct CDR3 sequences, 85% to 95% seen once. Trimming took off 6 bases at V and 13 bases at J, with 11 bases between the two ends. The CDR3 extends over 10 amino acids. The germline V gene has CDR1 KGHDR and CDR2 SFDVKD.

The specimen was CD4+ T cells from PBMCs. The chain recombines TRBV24-1 with TRBJ2-5, with no clear D. This TCR was recovered from a human donor with multiple sclerosis. The CDR3 nucleotides are TGTGCCACCAGTTTGGGCTCCCGGTACTTC. Protein product: CATSLGSRYF.